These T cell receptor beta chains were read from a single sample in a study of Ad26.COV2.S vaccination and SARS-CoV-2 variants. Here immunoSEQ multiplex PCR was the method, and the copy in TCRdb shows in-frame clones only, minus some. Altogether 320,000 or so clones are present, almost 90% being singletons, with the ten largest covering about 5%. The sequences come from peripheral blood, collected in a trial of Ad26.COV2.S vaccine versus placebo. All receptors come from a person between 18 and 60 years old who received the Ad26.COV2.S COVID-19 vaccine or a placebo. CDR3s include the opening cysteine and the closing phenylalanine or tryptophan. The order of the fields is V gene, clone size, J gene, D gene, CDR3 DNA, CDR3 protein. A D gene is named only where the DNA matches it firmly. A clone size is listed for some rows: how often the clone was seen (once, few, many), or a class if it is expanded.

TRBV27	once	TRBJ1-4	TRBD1	TGTGCCAGCAGTTTTAAAGGGGGCGAAAAACTGTTTTTT	CASSFKGGEKLFF
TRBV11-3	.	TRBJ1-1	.	TGTGCCAGCAGCTTAGATCTAATGGGGGGGAAGAACACTGAAGCTTTCTTT	CASSLDLMGGKNTEAFF
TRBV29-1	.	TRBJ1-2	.	TGCAGCGTTGTGGGGGCTGGCTACACCTTC	CSVVGAGYTF
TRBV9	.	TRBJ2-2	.	TGTGCCAGCAGCGTATCGAGACTCACCCCAACCGGGGAGCTGTTTTTT	CASSVSRLTPTGELFF
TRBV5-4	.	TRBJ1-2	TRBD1	TGTGCCAGCAGCCGTCGGGACAGCTATGGCTACACCTTC	CASSRRDSYGYTF
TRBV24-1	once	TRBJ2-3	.	TGTGCCACCAGTGTTGCAGATACGCAGTATTTT	CATSVADTQYF
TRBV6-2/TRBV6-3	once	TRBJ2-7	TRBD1	TGTGCCAGCAGTTCCGGGACAGGGGTCGACGAGCAGTACTTC	CASSSGTGVDEQYF
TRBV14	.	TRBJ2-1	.	TGTGCCAGCAGCCAGGGGGGACCCTACAATGAGCAGTTCTTC	CASSQGGPYNEQFF
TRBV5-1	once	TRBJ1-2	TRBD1	TGCGCCAGCAGCCGTATTACAGGGGGCCTCTTAAATGGCTACACCTTC	CASSRITGGLLNGYTF
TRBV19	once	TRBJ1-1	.	TGTGCCAGTAGTATCGGGACCGAAGCTTTCTTT	CASSIGTEAFF
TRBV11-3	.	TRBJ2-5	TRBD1	TGTGCCAGCAGCTTAGGACAGGGGGAGACCCAGTACTTC	CASSLGQGETQYF
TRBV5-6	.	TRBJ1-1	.	TGTGCCAGCAGCTTGCCCCATGAGAACACTGAAGCTTTCTTT	CASSLPHENTEAFF
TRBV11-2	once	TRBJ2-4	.	TGTGCCAGCAGCTCAGGAGGGGGTCTAGCCAAAAACATTCAGTACTTC	CASSSGGGLAKNIQYF
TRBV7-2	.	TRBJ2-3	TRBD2	TGTGCCAGCAGCTATGCTTATAGCGGGGGGGCTGGCACAGATACGCAGTATTTT	CASSYAYSGGAGTDTQYF
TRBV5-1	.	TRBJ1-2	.	TGCGCCAGCAGGGGGGACCTGACAGCCCACTATGGCTACACCTTC	CASRGDLTAHYGYTF
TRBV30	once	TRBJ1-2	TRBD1	TGTGCCTGGGCCAGACAGGGAGGGGGCTACACCTTC	CAWARQGGGYTF
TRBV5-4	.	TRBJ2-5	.	TGTGCCACGACTGGGTGGAGGGCGGACGAGACCCAGTACTTC	CATTGWRADETQYF
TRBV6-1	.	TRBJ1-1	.	TGTGCCAGCAGTGAAGCGAACGGCGTGAACACTGAAGCTTTCTTT	CASSEANGVNTEAFF
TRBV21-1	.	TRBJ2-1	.	TGTGCCAGCAGCAAAGTTGCGGGAGGGCAAAATGAGCAGTTCTTC	CASSKVAGGQNEQFF
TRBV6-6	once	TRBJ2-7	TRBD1	TGTGCCAGCAGCCCCCGACAGGGGGGGTCCTACGAGCAGTACTTC	CASSPRQGGSYEQYF
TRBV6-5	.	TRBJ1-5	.	TGTGCCAGCAGCTCCTTCAGGGGAAGCAATCAGCCCCAGCATTTT	CASSSFRGSNQPQHF
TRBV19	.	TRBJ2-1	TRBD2	TGTGCCACCACGCTAGCGGGCAGCTCCTACAATGAGCAGTTCTTC	CATTLAGSSYNEQFF
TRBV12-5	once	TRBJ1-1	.	TGTGCTAGTGGTTTGCGGTACGTGGAACAGTACACTGAAGCTTTCTTT	CASGLRYVEQYTEAFF
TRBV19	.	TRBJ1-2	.	TGTGCCAGTACCTTGCCCGGGGAACCCTATGGCTACACCTTC	CASTLPGEPYGYTF
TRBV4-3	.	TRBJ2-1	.	TGCGCCAGCAGCCAAGAGTATCGGCGGGGGCCTTCCTACAATGAGCAGTTCTTC	CASSQEYRRGPSYNEQFF
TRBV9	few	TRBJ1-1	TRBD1	TGTGCCAGCAGCGGGGGACAGCTGAACACTGAAGCTTTCTTT	CASSGGQLNTEAFF
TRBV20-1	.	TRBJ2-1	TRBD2	TGCAGTGCCACTCAACTAGCGGGAGAATTCTTC	CSATQLAGEFF
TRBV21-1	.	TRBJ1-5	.	TGTGCCGCTTTGGGTCAGACGAATCAGCCCCAGCATTTT	CAALGQTNQPQHF
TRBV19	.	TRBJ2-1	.	TGTGCCAGTAGCACAGGGGTCCCGGCGGGGGAGCAGTTCTTC	CASSTGVPAGEQFF
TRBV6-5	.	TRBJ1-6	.	TGTGCCAGCAGTTACTCGGGTCGCTCCTATAATTCACCCCTCCACTTT	CASSYSGRSYNSPLHF
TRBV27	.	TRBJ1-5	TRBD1	TGTGCCAGCAGTCCCCTCGACAGGGCACAGCCCCAGCATTTT	CASSPLDRAQPQHF
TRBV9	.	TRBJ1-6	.	TGTGCCAGCAGCGTAGAAGGGGACCTGTACTCCTATAATTCACCCCTCCACTTT	CASSVEGDLYSYNSPLHF
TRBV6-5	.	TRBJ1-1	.	TGTGCCAGCACCACGGGGGAAGGCACTGAAGCTTTCTTT	CASTTGEGTEAFF
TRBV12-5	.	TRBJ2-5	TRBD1	TGTGCTAGTGGCATGACAGGGATGGAGACCCAGTACTTC	CASGMTGMETQYF
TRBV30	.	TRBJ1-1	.	TGTGCCTGGAGTGTACTGGGAGGGCACACTGAAGCTTTCTTT	CAWSVLGGHTEAFF
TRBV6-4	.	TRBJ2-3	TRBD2	TGTGCCAGCAGTGTTCTAGCGGGAGCCACAGATACGCAGTATTTT	CASSVLAGATDTQYF
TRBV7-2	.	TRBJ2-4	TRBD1	TGTGCCAGCAGCTCACAGGGACAGGTGGGAAACATTCAGTACTTC	CASSSQGQVGNIQYF
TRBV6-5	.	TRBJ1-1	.	TGTGCCAGCAGTTACGGGTGGCGGACTGAAGCTTTCTTT	CASSYGWRTEAFF
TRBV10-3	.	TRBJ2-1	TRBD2	TGTGCCATCAGGAAGGTGATAGCGGGGAAAGATGAGCAGTTCTTC	CAIRKVIAGKDEQFF
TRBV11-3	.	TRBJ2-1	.	TGTGCCAGCAGCTTAGACCACAATGAGCAGTTCTTC	CASSLDHNEQFF
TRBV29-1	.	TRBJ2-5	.	TGCAGCGTTGAGCCAGGGAAAGAGACCCAGTACTTC	CSVEPGKETQYF
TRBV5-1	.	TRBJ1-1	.	TGCGCCAGCAGTTTGTTCTTAACCCACTCGAACACTGAAGCTTTCTTT	CASSLFLTHSNTEAFF
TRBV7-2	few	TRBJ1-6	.	TGTGCCAGCAGCCCACAGGGTTGGGGTAATTCACCCCTCCACTTT	CASSPQGWGNSPLHF
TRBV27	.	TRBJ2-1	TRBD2	TGTGCCAGCAGTTTATCCCGACTAGCGGGGAATTACAATGAGCAGTTCTTC	CASSLSRLAGNYNEQFF
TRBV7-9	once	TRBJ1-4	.	TGTGCCAGCAGATCGGAGGAGGGTGAAAAACTGTTTTTT	CASRSEEGEKLFF
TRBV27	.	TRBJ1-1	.	TGTGCCAGCAGTTTGAGCCATCGATGGACTGAAGCTTTCTTT	CASSLSHRWTEAFF
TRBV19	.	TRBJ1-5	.	TGTGCCAGTAGCGACTATTATAGCAATCAGCCCCAGCATTTT	CASSDYYSNQPQHF
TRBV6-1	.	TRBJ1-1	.	TGTGCCAGCAGTGAAATTCGGGGGCGCACGTCCTTT	CASSEIRGRTSF
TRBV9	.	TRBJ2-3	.	TGTGCCAGCAGCGTACTAAGCGTCACAGATACGCAGTATTTT	CASSVLSVTDTQYF
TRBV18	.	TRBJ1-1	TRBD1	TGTGCCAGCTCGGTACAGGGGCCCCTCCGCGCTGCTTTCTTT	CASSVQGPLRAAFF
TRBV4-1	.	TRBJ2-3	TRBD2	TGCGCCAGCAGCCCCCCGCTAGCGGGGGGCCCCACAGATACGCAGTATTTT	CASSPPLAGGPTDTQYF
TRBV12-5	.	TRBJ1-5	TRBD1	TGTGCTAGCGACAGGGGCAATCAGCCCCAGCATTTT	CASDRGNQPQHF